Shown below are 9 T cell receptor beta chains from a single sample sequenced in a study of radiation and T cells in renal cell carcinoma. Time point of the sample: baseline pretreatment blood. The treatment here: 15 Gy SBRT to primary tumor, nephrectomy 4 weeks later. Profiled with immunoSEQ multiplex PCR; TCRdb holds only in-frame clones, not every one. Of approximately 110,000 clones detected, roughly 80% appear once; the ten largest clones hold 2.5% to 3.5%. This sample comprised blood, obtained from a patient whose treatment included radiotherapy and nephrectomy. The receptor set was obtained from a woman aged 55-69 years with renal cell carcinoma.

The chain combines TRBV5-1 with TRBJ2-3, with D uncertain. The V and J ends lost 2 bases and 2 bases respectively, with 12 bases between them. This CDR3 comprises 15 residues. From germline, CDR1 is SGHRS and CDR2 YFSETQ. The CDR3 loop reads CASSFKGSATDTQYF. The CDR3 bases are TGCGCCAGCAGCTTTAAAGGGTCGGCCACAGATACGCAGTATTTT.

This clone was counted only a few times. The chain links TRBV15 to TRBJ2-7; 7 bases line up with TRBD1. The CDR3 consists of 14 residues. Per the germline V gene, CDR1 is LNHNV and CDR2 is YYDKDF (reference sequence). Trimming removed 1 base from V and 5 bases from J; junction bases left unmatched: 5. The CDR3 region is CATSRGGQTHEQYF. The CDR3 DNA follows: TGTGCCACCAGCAGAGGGGGACAGACCCACGAGCAGTACTTC. The full variable domain, rest sourced from reference TRBV15 and TRBJ2-7, is DAMVIQNPRYQVTQFGKPVTLSCSQTLNHNVMYWYQQKSSQAPKLLFHYYDKDFNNEADTPDNFQSRRPNTSFCFLDIRSPGLGDTAMYLCATSRGGQTHEQYFGPGTRLTVT.

This chain uses TRBV11-3 with TRBJ2-5, with TRBD1 matching over 7 bases. The germline gives CDR1 SGHNT, CDR2 YENEEA. V lost 1 base to trimming and J lost 3 bases; unmatched junction nucleotides: 5. CDR3 size: 15 residues. CDR3 sequence (DNA): TGTGCCAGCAGCTTAGGACAGGGAAATGAAGAGACCCAGTACTTC. Its protein is CASSLGQGNEETQYF. The whole variable domain, remainder taken from reference TRBV11-3 and TRBJ2-5, is EAGVVQSPRYKIIEKKQPVAFWCNPISGHNTLYWYLQNLGQGPELLIRYENEEAVDDSQLPKDRFSAERLKGVDSTLKIQPAELGDSAVYLCASSLGQGNEETQYFGPGTRLLVL.

The J gene is TRBJ2-7, the V gene TRBV6-5, with 7 bases that match TRBD2. With V trimmed by 6 bases and J by 1 base, 6 bases remained unmatched. Germline loops: CDR1 MNHEY, CDR2 SVGAGI. This CDR3 spans 14 amino acids. The CDR3 sequence: CASRGREVSYEQYF. For the CDR3, the DNA is TGTGCCAGCAGAGGACGGGAGGTATCCTACGAGCAGTACTTC.

The CDR3 DNA sequence: TGTGCCAGTAGTGAGAGGGGGGGTATCTCTGGGGCCAACGTCCTGACTTTC. Protein sequence: CASSERGGISGANVLTF. The chain recombines TRBV19 with TRBJ2-6, with D tentatively TRBD2 (7 bases). Trimming removed 5 bases at V and 0 bases at J, with 14 bases between. The CDR3 totals 17 residues. Germline-derived CDR1 and CDR2 are LNHDA and SQIVND (reference sequence).

The chain is built from TRBV9 and TRBJ1-3; D not certain. Trimming removed 2 bases at V and 0 bases at J, with 15 bases between. Germline V gene data show CDR1 as SGDLS and CDR2 as YYNGEE. The CDR3 extends over 17 amino acids. The CDR3 loop is CASSVEPVTASGNTIYF. The CDR3 nucleotides are TGTGCCAGCAGCGTGGAACCAGTTACCGCCTCTGGAAACACCATATATTTT. Full variable domain (missing parts from reference TRBV9 and TRBJ1-3): DSGVTQTPKHLITATGQRVTLRCSPRSGDLSVYWYQQSLDQGLQFLIQYYNGEERAKGNILERFSAQQFPDLHSELNLSSLELGDSALYFCASSVEPVTASGNTIYFGEGSWLTVV.

The gene calls are TRBV15 and TRBJ2-7, with a tentative D call TRBD2 (7 bases). V shed 0 bases and J shed 3 bases, with 15 bases lying between them. CDR1 and CDR2 (germline): LNHNV, YYDKDF (reference sequence). This CDR3 has 16 residues. The CDR3 region is CATSRDLGGALYEQYF. CDR3 nucleotides: TGTGCCACCAGCAGAGATCTAGGGGGGGCCCTCTACGAGCAGTACTTC.

The chain links TRBV30 to TRBJ1-2, with no clear D. CDR1 and CDR2 (germline): GTSNPN, SVGIG (reference sequence). V was pared by 5 bases and J by 0 bases, with 10 bases between. The CDR3 extends over 13 amino acids. The CDR3 loop is CAWGERANYGYTF. Here the CDR3 DNA reads TGTGCCTGGGGGGAACGTGCTAACTATGGCTACACCTTC.

The chain carries TRBV5-6 and TRBJ1-1, with D possibly matching TRBD1 (6 bases). Germline V gene lookup returns CDR1 SGHDT and CDR2 YYEEEE. The CDR3 totals 17 residues. Trimming pared 2 bases from V and 6 bases from J, leaving 23 bases between. The CDR3 spells CASSLSPIRGSSSEAFF. As DNA, the CDR3 is TGTGCCAGCAGCTTATCACCTATTAGGGGGTCGTCTTCTGAAGCTTTCTTT. Together with reference TRBV5-6 and TRBJ1-1, the CDR3 gives the full variable domain: DAGVTQSPTHLIKTRGQQVTLRCSPKSGHDTVSWYQQALGQGPQFIFQYYEEEERQRGNFPDRFSGHQFPNYSSELNVNALLLGDSALYLCASSLSPIRGSSSEAFFGQGTRLTVV.